This T cell receptor beta chain emerged from a study of blood T cell repertoires in COVID-19. The CDR3 runs 15 residues. The ends lost 8 bases at V and 6 bases at J; junction bases unmatched: 10. Germline loops: CDR1 MNHNY, CDR2 SVGAGI (reference sequence). The repertoire was sequenced with immunoSEQ multiplex PCR; TCRdb's copy has only in-frame clones and lacks some. The table lists under 150,000 clones, more than 75% of them singletons. This clone has only a few counts. Sequences were obtained from peripheral blood. This receptor was taken from a man in his sixties with acute or convalescent COVID-19. V is TRBV6-6 and J is TRBJ1-4; 9 bases align to TRBD1. Written as DNA, the CDR3 is TGTGCCAGCTACTCCCCCCGGGACAGGGATGAAAAACTGTTTTTT. Protein: CASYSPRDRDEKLFF.